This T cell receptor beta chain derives from a study of post-analysis software for immune sequencing data. This clonotype was found once. Its antigen is not known. Tagging with unique molecular identifiers was a feature of the TCR beta cDNA libraries. Between roughly 1 and 10 million T cells gave rise to hundreds of thousands of cDNA molecules. TCRdb reprocessed the PCR reads via MiXCR and lists one record per CDR3 protein. Among hundreds of thousands of distinct CDR3 sequences listed, under 55% were seen once. Overall study findings and caveats: Comparison with controls showed significantly lower normalized Chao1 diversity in multiple sclerosis patients.

The sequenced sample was blood. The receptor was derived from a girl between 10 and 17 years old with multiple sclerosis.

In DNA form, the CDR3 reads TGTGCCAGCAGTTTATTTTGGCAGTTGGACTACGAGCAGTACTTC. Its protein is CASSLFWQLDYEQYF. The chain joins TRBV28 to TRBJ2-5; D not certain. The J call may not be correct, given that the DNA end is closer to TRBJ2-7. Germline V gene lookup returns CDR1 MDHEN and CDR2 SYDVKM. This CDR3 has 15 amino acids.